Listed here is a single T cell receptor (beta chain). Antigen: not known. This PCR relied on a set of 60 Vbeta primers and 13 Jbeta primers. Clones were read by immunoSEQ multiplex PCR, and TCRdb kept only the in-frame ones, dropping some. The profile shows around 88,000 clones, approximately 80% of them singletons. The data derive from a study of cytomegalovirus exposure and HLA in healthy donors. Findings of the study overall: What a later analysis showed was that several of the most significant clusters appeared linked to common viral pathogens.

Germline V gives CDR1 MDHEN, CDR2 SYDVKM. The V segment lost 5 bases and the J segment 7 bases; nucleotides outside the gene matches: 11. The CDR3 is 15 amino acids. The clonotype originates from a woman aged 35 to 49 in good health and CMV-seropositive. Sequenced sample: PBMCs. V and J are TRBV28 and TRBJ1-1; 9 bases match TRBD1. The CDR3 region has the DNA TGTGCCAGCAGTCAATCACCGGGACAGGGAATTGAAGCTTTCTTT. It codes for CASSQSPGQGIEAFF.